This T cell receptor beta chain was retrieved from a study of sequential checkpoint blockade in melanoma. About the study: After both sequences, patients received maintenance nivolumab.

Method: immunoSEQ multiplex PCR; TCRdb's copy keeps in-frame clones and lacks some. This table holds thousands of clones, approximately 21% found once. This clone was found many times. Its matching antigen is unknown. Study-wide points: Mutational load did not correlate with tumor T-cell fraction or clonality.

Treatment described: randomized to nivolumab then ipilimumab (arm A) or the reverse (arm B). Trimming removed 2 bases at V and 5 bases at J, with 16 bases between. The CDR3 is 15 residues long. Looked up from germline, CDR1 is SGHNT and CDR2 is YENEEA. The specimen was tumor tissue (inferred from file names), collected from a patient given nivolumab and ipilimumab in sequence. V usage is TRBV11-3 and J usage is TRBJ2-7; D is ambiguous. This clonotype was obtained from a human donor with melanoma. In nucleotides, the CDR3 is TGTGCCAGCAGCTTAATTTTGGTCGGGCTCCACGAGCAGTACTTC. It yields the protein CASSLILVGLHEQYF.